A single sample gave rise to the 18 T cell receptor beta chains below, sequenced in a study of regulatory T cells in long-lasting Graves disease. Combining iRepertoire HTBI primers with Arm-PCR of CDR3 regions, the authors built TCR beta libraries. TCRdb itself ran the multiplex PCR reads through MiXCR, one entry per CDR3 protein. Among around 460,000 distinct CDR3 sequences listed, roughly 23% were seen once. Time point indicated: persistent/refractory GD, antithyroid drugs over 5 years with positive TRAb. Construction of the TCR library relied on RNA isolated from PBMCs. The sequences come from peripheral blood mononuclear cells (PBMCs), collected when the disease was refractory, from a patient treated with antithyroid drugs. The receptors derive from a female donor with Graves disease.

The rearrangement joins TRBV5-6 to TRBJ2-5, with 7 bases aligning to TRBD1. The J segment lost 4 bases and the V segment lost 3 bases, leaving 12 bases of the junction unmatched. This CDR3 has 16 residues. Per germline, CDR1 SGHDT and CDR2 YYEEEE. The CDR3 here is CASSSTTGMVRETQYF. The CDR3 DNA reads as TGTGCCAGCAGCTCAACGACAGGGATGGTTCGAGAGACCCAGTACTTC.

Concerning this clonotype itself: A far bigger clonotype differs at one base, so this is likely a read error. The chain couples TRBV6-9 to TRBJ1-5; D not resolved. Germline V lookup: CDR1 MNHGY, CDR2 SVAAGI. The CDR3 spans 13 residues. V lost 3 bases and J 8 bases, leaving 11 bases between the germline ends. The CDR3: CASSYKEHEPQHF. The CDR3 coding sequence is TGTGCCAGCAGTTACAAAGAACATGAGCCCCAGCATTTT.

In this sample, this clonotype turned up many times. The chain has TRBV28 and TRBJ2-5; a weak D match, TRBD1 (5 bases). The CDR3 is 13 residues long. Deletions cut 8 bases from V and 1 base from J, with 11 bases between. The germline V gene has CDR1 MDHEN and CDR2 SYDVKM. The CDR3 region has the DNA TGTGCCAGCTCCAACAGGTTCCAAGAGACCCAGTACTTC. Its protein product is CASSNRFQETQYF. The full variable domain, completed using reference TRBV28 and TRBJ2-5, is DVKVTQSSRYLVKRTGEKVFLECVQDMDHENMFWYRQDPGLGLRLIYFSYDVKMKEKGDIPEGYSVSREKKERFSLILESASTNQTSMYLCASSNRFQETQYFGPGTRLLVL.

This clonotype appeared a few times. The chain joins TRBV19 to TRBJ1-5; a weak D match, TRBD1 (6 bases). CDR1 is LNHDA, CDR2 SQIVND, per germline (reference sequence). V was pared by 2 bases and J by 1 base, with 9 bases between. The CDR3 extends over 15 amino acids. The CDR3 protein is CASSIIGGSNQPQHF. Written as DNA, the CDR3 is TGTGCCAGTAGTATAATAGGGGGAAGCAATCAGCCCCAGCATTTT.

The sample holds many counts of this clonotype. The J gene is TRBJ1-1, the V gene TRBV6-5; TRBD1 agrees at 7 bases. The CDR3 covers 14 residues. Germline V gene sequence: CDR1 MNHEY, CDR2 SVGAGI. The J segment lost 1 base and the V segment lost 4 bases, leaving 3 bases of the junction unmatched. The CDR3 loop reads CASSFDRENTEAFF. CDR3 nucleotides: TGTGCCAGCAGTTTCGACAGGGAGAACACTGAAGCTTTCTTT.

The gene calls are TRBV6-5 and TRBJ2-3; unclear D gene. The V and J ends lost 4 bases and 2 bases respectively, with 7 bases between them. CDR3 length: 13 residues. Germline V gene sequence: CDR1 MNHEY, CDR2 SVGAGI. DNA for the CDR3: TGTGCCAGCAGTTTCCTTTTCACAGATACGCAGTATTTT. This translates into CASSFLFTDTQYF.

This chain links TRBV7-8 with TRBJ2-2; 8 positions agree with TRBD2. J gave up 7 bases and V 4 bases, and 5 bases lay outside the gene matches. The germline CDR1 and CDR2 sequences are SGHVS and FQNEAQ. This CDR3 has 14 amino acids. DNA of the CDR3: TGTGCCAGCAGCTCTACGGGGGGGCGCGGGGAGCTGTTTTTT. Amino acid sequence: CASSSTGGRGELFF.

This clonotype was counted many times. This chain connects TRBV5-5 to TRBJ2-5; TRBD1 matches 8 bases. Germline V gene data show CDR1 as SGHKS and CDR2 as YYEKEE (reference sequence). The J segment lost 4 bases and the V segment lost 7 bases, leaving 6 bases of the junction unmatched. This CDR3 comprises 13 residues. This CDR3 reads CASEQGAGETQYF. For the CDR3, the DNA is TGTGCCAGCGAGCAGGGGGCGGGAGAGACCCAGTACTTC.

There are many counts of this clonotype. This chain uses TRBV2 with TRBJ1-1, with D perhaps matching TRBD1 (6 bases). Trimming removed 6 bases at V and 1 base at J, with 12 bases between. Germline lookup yields CDR1 SNHLY and CDR2 FYNNEI. The CDR3 length is 14 residues. The chain's CDR3 is CASSEGGSNTEAFF. The CDR3 DNA follows: TGTGCCAGCAGCGAGGGGGGTTCGAACACTGAAGCTTTCTTT.

In its sample, this clonotype was seen many times. The V call is TRBV7-9, the J call TRBJ2-7; D possibly corresponds to TRBD2 (6 bases). The CDR3 is 12 amino acids. Germline assignment: CDR1 SEHNR and CDR2 FQNEAQ (reference sequence). The CDR3 nucleotides are TGTGCTGGGGCTCTCGGGAGTGGTGAGCAGTACTTC. This translates into CAGALGSGEQYF.

This clonotype was recorded many times. The chain carries TRBV15 and TRBJ1-1; D remains ambiguous. This CDR3 is 13 amino acids long. V was cut by 3 bases and J by 2 bases, with 7 bases left in between. CDR1 LNHNV and CDR2 YYDKDF come from the germline V gene (reference sequence). The chain's CDR3 is CATSRRLNTEAFF. For the CDR3, the DNA is TGTGCCACCAGCAGGCGTCTCAACACTGAAGCTTTCTTT.

V is TRBV12-3 or TRBV12-4 and J is TRBJ2-5; a weak D match, TRBD1 (6 bases). Trimming removed 7 bases from V and 2 bases from J, with 8 bases in between. The CDR3 length is 12 residues. This CDR3 reads CASNRAQETQYF. Written as DNA, the CDR3 is TGTGCCAGCAACAGGGCTCAAGAGACCCAGTACTTC.

This clonotype was recorded many times. The gene calls are TRBV15 and TRBJ2-7; 7 nucleotides match TRBD1. This CDR3 is built from 16 residues. Unmatched junction bases numbered 9, after V lost 0 bases and J lost 4 bases. CDR1 is LNHNV, CDR2 YYDKDF, per germline (reference sequence). CDR3 region: CATSRDRGDRAYEQYF. The CDR3 DNA follows: TGTGCCACCAGCAGAGATCGTGGAGACAGGGCTTACGAGCAGTACTTC.

This clonotype has more than one count but fewer than ten. The genes are TRBV14 and TRBJ1-4; 9 bases map to TRBD1. The CDR3 has 13 amino acids. Germline V gene lookup returns CDR1 SGHDN and CDR2 FVKESK. V was pared by 6 bases and J by 7 bases, with 3 bases of the junction left unmatched. CDR3 nucleotide sequence: TGTGCCAGCAGACAGGGGGCAGGTGAAAAACTGTTTTTT. Its protein is CASRQGAGEKLFF.

The genes are TRBV6-1 and TRBJ1-1; perhaps TRBD1 as D (6 bases). Germline CDR1 is MNHNS and CDR2 is SASEGT. With 7 bases removed from V and 2 bases from J, the gap between germline ends came to 14 bases. The CDR3 has 14 residues. The chain's CDR3 is CASNVRTANTEAFF. CDR3 DNA sequence: TGTGCCAGCAATGTTAGGACAGCCAACACTGAAGCTTTCTTT.

This clonotype was observed many times. V gene TRBV11-2 combines with J gene TRBJ1-4, with 7 bases that match TRBD1. Germline assignment: CDR1 SGHAT and CDR2 FQNNGV. With V trimmed by 5 bases and J by 2 bases, 2 bases remained unmatched. The CDR3 is 14 amino acids. The CDR3 nucleotides read TGTGCCAGCAGCGAGGGACAGACTAATGAAAAACTGTTTTTT. Protein: CASSEGQTNEKLFF.

This clonotype appeared a single time. The rearrangement uses TRBV6-1 and TRBJ1-3; D is ambiguous. This CDR3 has 16 residues. V lost 11 bases and J 0 bases, leaving 20 bases between the germline ends. Germline CDR1 reads MNHNS; CDR2 reads SASEGT. The CDR3 protein is CACTLDSHSSGNTIYF. The CDR3, as DNA: TGTGCCTGCACCTTGGATAGTCACAGCTCTGGAAACACCATATATTTT.

This clonotype has ten or more counts. This sequence joins TRBV11-1 and TRBJ1-1; 7 bases are shared with TRBD1. In germline, CDR1 is SGHAT, CDR2 FQDESV (reference sequence). The trim removed 5 bases at V and 6 bases at J, leaving 12 bases unmatched. The CDR3 has 15 amino acids. The CDR3 spells CASSPNRGGAAEAFF. The CDR3 DNA reads as TGTGCCAGCAGCCCTAACAGGGGAGGAGCGGCTGAAGCTTTCTTT. Variable domain in full (rest from reference TRBV11-1 and TRBJ1-1): EAEVAQSPRYKITEKSQAVAFWCDPISGHATLYWYRQILGQGPELLVQFQDESVVDDSQLPKDRFSAERLKGVDSTLKIQPAELGDSAMYLCASSPNRGGAAEAFFGQGTRLTVV.